This TCR beta chain was identified in a study of blood T cell repertoires in COVID-19. Whole-study context: Sites across the United States, Italy and Spain contributed samples from acute and convalescent COVID-19. The cDNA or gDNA used as material had been derived from T cells, B-cell-depleted T cells, or PBMCs.

In the original workflow: From reference gene primer amplification, estimates of nucleated cell counts were derived. Here immunoSEQ multiplex PCR was the method, and the copy in TCRdb shows in-frame clones only, minus some. That table supplies the V and J calls and clone size; D and trimming were determined from the DNA. The repertoire includes roughly 400,000 clones, more than 85% of them detected once, and about 0.86% sits in the top ten. The germline V gene encodes CDR1 MNHEY and CDR2 SMNVEV (reference sequence). CDR3 length: 15 amino acids. The junction had 8 bases not matched to a gene; V was cut back by 5 bases and J by 5 bases.

Sequenced sample: PBMCs or T cells enriched from blood (not recorded which). The chain has TRBV27 and TRBJ1-2; 10 positions match TRBD1. The sequence derives from a woman in her 40s who had been exposed to COVID-19. The CDR3 loop is CASSPLDRGPYGYTF. The CDR3 region has the DNA TGTGCCAGCAGTCCCCTTGACAGGGGGCCTTATGGCTACACCTTC.